This TCR beta chain is drawn from a study of CD8 T cells in Susac syndrome. Whole-study context: Blood was drawn from Susac syndrome patients while they were therapy-naive, on corticosteroids, or on intravenous immunoglobulin alone. Findings of the study overall: As the study acknowledged, the number of individuals who were part of its TCR sequencing and HLA analysis was relatively small.

Details on this clonotype: The antigen is unknown.

TEMRA cells were FACS-enriched, unlike CD8+ and CD4+ T cells, which were negatively isolated. When the RNA was reverse transcribed, random hexamers were used with an input of about 0.5 to 1 ug. Amplification of TCR beta CDR3 across 54 Vbeta and 13 Jbeta was performed with immunoSEQ multiplex PCR. TCRdb reprocessed the immunoSEQ multiplex PCR reads with MiXCR, giving one entry per CDR3 protein. The sample lists around 79,000 distinct CDR3 sequences; around 94% were seen once. Input material: CD8+ T cells from PBMCs. This TCR derives from a human donor with Susac syndrome.

CDR3 in amino acids: CASGLNPPVTGELFF. The CDR3 nucleotides are TGTGCCAGCGGCCTAAATCCGCCCGTTACCGGGGAGCTGTTTTTT. The chain employs TRBV7-9 and TRBJ2-2, with D unclear. The germline V and J ends were trimmed by 8 bases and 5 bases, with 18 bases remaining between them. The CDR3 has 15 residues. Germline assignment: CDR1 SEHNR and CDR2 FQNEAQ (reference sequence). The variable domain in full, completed from reference TRBV7-9 and TRBJ2-2, reads DTGVSQNPRHKITKRGQNVTFRCDPISEHNRLYWYRQTLGQGPEFLTYFQNEAQLEKSRLLSDRFSAERPKGSFSTLEIQRTEQGDSAMYLCASGLNPPVTGELFFGEGSRLTVL.